This record covers a single T cell receptor (beta chain). Repertoires were sampled repeatedly during chemoradiotherapy. This sample was taken from a study of chemoradiotherapy in HPV16-positive cancers. Study as a whole: Candidate HPV-specific clones and shared TCR motifs came from a couple of HPV16-positive patients.

The CDR3 contains 12 residues. V was pared by 8 bases and J by 5 bases, with 13 bases between. The V gene's germline CDR1 is ENHRY and CDR2 SYGVKD. Assay: immunoSEQ multiplex PCR; the TCRdb copy retains only in-frame clones and omits some. The table includes about 11,000 clones, 91% detected once. The sequencing here drew on blood, taken from a patient who underwent chemoradiotherapy. The genes are TRBV10-3 and TRBJ2-7; no firm D call. The TCR sequence derives from a human donor with HPV-associated anogenital cancer. The CDR3 sequence is CAISLLKHEQYF. The CDR3 DNA reads as TGTGCCATCTCCCTACTTAAGCACGAGCAGTACTTC.